This TCR beta chain was observed in a study of Tregs in tolerant kidney transplant recipients. With respect to this clone: The antigen remains undetermined.

CDR3 length: 19 residues. The V segment lost 4 bases and the J segment 2 bases; nucleotides outside the gene matches: 15. Germline V gene data show CDR1 as SGHTA and CDR2 as FQGNSA. Mixed chimerism was transient after nonmyeloablative marrow transplants from related graft donors. Study-wide points: Tregs expanded with activated donor B cells seemed most donor-specific. Tolerant patients' donor-specific Tregs expanded beyond overall Tregs, suggesting antigen-driven growth. Few patients were studied, so findings need validation in larger groups.

Assay: immunoSEQ multiplex PCR; the TCRdb copy retains only in-frame clones and omits some. Here the sample spans 65,000 or so clones, about 87% being singletons. This TCR was recovered from a human patient who received a combined kidney and bone marrow transplant. Some T cells may have originated in the graft donor. Specimen: CD4+ T cells from blood (PBMCs), collected 6 months after the transplant. The chain couples TRBV7-2 to TRBJ2-5; TRBD2 matches 11 bases. CDR3 coding DNA: TGTGCCAGCAGCTCATTGGGGGCTAGCGGGAGGCCCCGACAAGAGACCCAGTACTTC. Translation: CASSSLGASGRPRQETQYF.